Given below is one T cell receptor (beta chain) in context. Generated by immunoSEQ multiplex PCR, the TCRdb table keeps only in-frame clones and is missing some. This table holds about 200,000 clones, roughly 82% found once. The sample is drawn from a study of blood T cell repertoires in COVID-19. V was pared by 7 bases and J by 7 bases, with 23 bases between. The CDR3 spans 16 residues. Germline assignment: CDR1 MNHEY and CDR2 SVGAGI. The material sequenced was PBMCs or T cells enriched from blood (not recorded which). The chain joins TRBV6-5 to TRBJ1-5; D unclear. This clonotype originated in a man aged 35-49 years who had recovered from COVID-19. The CDR3 nucleotides are TGTGCCAGCAATTATTACCCTGGGAGGGAAGGCCAGCCCCAGCATTTT. Translating it yields CASNYYPGREGQPQHF.